These 8 T cell receptor beta chains were sequenced from one sample in a study of T cells expressing NK-cell markers. For each CDR3 protein, TCRdb gives one entry from its re-call of the 5' RACE reads, without DNA. This table holds approximately 550,000 distinct CDR3 sequences. Specimen: blood T cells: a sorted CD56 or NKG2C T cell subset, CD4+ or CD8+ T cells, or bulk PBMC T cells (not recorded which). The receptor set was obtained from a man aged 18 to 30 in good health.

V gene TRBV27 combines with J gene TRBJ1-2; the TRBD1 assignment by TCRdb is unverifiable without DNA. This CDR3 is built from 16 residues. Per germline, CDR1 MNHEY and CDR2 SMNVEV (reference sequence). CDR3 sequence reads: CASSPSYRGQAYGYTF.

This chain joins TRBV29-1 and TRBJ2-3; TCRdb gives TRBD2 as the D gene, but with no DNA this cannot be confirmed. This CDR3 region has 14 residues. Germline V gives CDR1 SQVTM, CDR2 ANQGSEA. The CDR3 sequence: CSAGRQSSTDTQYF.

The rearrangement links TRBV7-9 to TRBJ2-5; the D gene TCRdb calls, TRBD2, cannot be checked with no DNA. The length of the CDR3 is 15 residues. Germline loops: CDR1 SEHNR, CDR2 FQNEAQ (reference sequence). CDR3 region: CASSGHSGAQETQYF.

The V and J genes are TRBV29-1 and TRBJ2-7. CDR3 length: 12 residues. The V gene's germline CDR1 is SQVTM and CDR2 ANQGSEA. The CDR3 protein is CSVESRPYEQYF.

The chain has TRBV5-1 and TRBJ2-3; TCRdb's D call of TRBD1 is untestable without DNA. The germline V gene encodes CDR1 SGHRS and CDR2 YFSETQ. The CDR3 covers 13 residues. The CDR3 here is CASHRDIGDTQYF. The whole variable domain, remainder taken from reference TRBV5-1 and TRBJ2-3, is KAGVTQTPRYLIKTRGQQVTLSCSPISGHRSVSWYQQTPGQGLQFLFEYFSETQRNKGNFPGRFSGRQFSNSRSEMNVSTLELGDSALYLCASHRDIGDTQYFGPGTRLTVL.

The chain's CDR3 is CASTHRGWDVNSPLHF. The V and J genes are TRBV2 and TRBJ1-6. The V gene's germline CDR1 is SNHLY and CDR2 FYNNEI. CDR3 length: 16 amino acids.

The J gene is TRBJ2-1, the V gene TRBV27; TCRdb's assignment of TRBD2 cannot be checked, as there is no DNA. The length of the CDR3 is 16 residues. The germline V gene encodes CDR1 MNHEY and CDR2 SMNVEV (reference sequence). The CDR3: CASSIESGRNNNEQFF.

The rearrangement links TRBV18 to TRBJ2-1; TCRdb's D call of TRBD1 is untestable without DNA. The CDR3 extends over 15 amino acids. Germline values: CDR1 KGHSH, CDR2 LQKENI. This CDR3 reads CASSPPGQGVNEQFF.